These 29 T cell receptor beta chains were sequenced from one sample in a study of T cells after yellow fever vaccination. Each CDR3 protein gets one entry after TCRdb re-called the 5' RACE reads with MiXCR. This table holds around 300,000 distinct CDR3 sequences, about 4% found once. The sample in question was PBMCs, obtained 5 days after the yellow fever booster vaccination. These receptors were taken from a young man who received the YFV17D yellow fever vaccine.

The chain uses TRBV7-6 and TRBJ2-1, with 9 bases aligning to TRBD2. The germline V gene has CDR1 SGHVS and CDR2 FNYEAQ. The CDR3 is 16 residues long. V gave up 2 bases and J gave up 2 bases; unmatched junction bases: 4. The DNA for the CDR3 is TGTGCCAGCAGCTTACTATTAGCGGGGGCCTACAATGAGCAGTTCTTC. It encodes CASSLLLAGAYNEQFF.

This clonotype has just a few counts. This chain uses TRBV12-3 or TRBV12-4 with TRBJ2-2, with 8 bases matching TRBD1. This CDR3 is 15 amino acids long. The junction had 1 base not matched to a gene; V was cut back by 3 bases and J by 1 base. The CDR3 reads CASSFGQGNTGELFF. The CDR3 region has the DNA TGTGCCAGCAGTTTCGGACAGGGGAACACCGGGGAGCTGTTTTTT.

This clonotype has a count of ten or more. The chain is built from TRBV5-6 and TRBJ2-7, with 11 bases matching TRBD2. J was trimmed by 0 bases and V by 0 bases; bases with no gene match: 2. The CDR3 covers 16 residues. Germline CDR1 SGHDT, CDR2 YYEEEE. Here the CDR3 reads CASSLASGGYSYEQYV. CDR3 DNA: TGTGCCAGCAGCTTGGCTAGCGGGGGGTACTCCTACGAGCAGTACGTC.

This clonotype showed up many times. The V gene is TRBV9, the J gene TRBJ2-1, with 11 bases identical to TRBD2. The CDR3 runs to 17 residues. After removal of 0 bases from V and 7 bases from J, the junction contained 9 bases not matched to a gene. Germline values: CDR1 SGDLS, CDR2 YYNGEE. The CDR3 bases are TGTGCCAGCAGCGTAGGGATAGCGGGGGGGCCGAGTAATGAGCAGTTCTTC. Protein sequence: CASSVGIAGGPSNEQFF.

At least ten counts were recorded for this clonotype. This rearrangement joins TRBV29-1 to TRBJ2-1; 7 nucleotides agree with TRBD1. The V and J ends lost 7 bases and 6 bases, in that order; junction bases with no gene match: 15. The length of the CDR3 is 15 residues. Germline values: CDR1 SQVTM, CDR2 ANQGSEA. CDR3 loop: CSAKGTEALFNEQFF. CDR3 coding DNA: TGCAGCGCCAAAGGGACAGAAGCCCTTTTCAATGAGCAGTTCTTC.

This clonotype was detected ten times or more. The CDR3 nucleotides are TGCGCCAGCACGTGGCGGAATCAGCCCCAGCATTTT. The encoded protein is CASTWRNQPQHF. The chain joins TRBV5-1 to TRBJ1-5; D uncertain. Trimming removed 6 bases from V and 4 bases from J, with 8 bases in between. Germline V gene sequence: CDR1 SGHRS, CDR2 YFSETQ. The CDR3 covers 12 residues.

This clonotype was seen a handful of times. This chain joins TRBV19 and TRBJ1-2; 9 bases agree with TRBD1. V gave up 10 bases and J gave up 8 bases; unmatched junction bases: 14. The length of the CDR3 is 14 residues. Germline V CDR1 and CDR2: LNHDA, SQIVND (reference sequence). The CDR3 sequence: CAIWNADRGGGYTF. The CDR3 DNA is TGTGCCATTTGGAACGCGGACAGGGGAGGAGGCTACACCTTC.

This chain joins TRBV7-2 and TRBJ2-5, with TRBD1 as a possible D gene (6 bases). Germline V gene sequence: CDR1 SGHTA, CDR2 FQGNSA. The CDR3 length is 14 residues. V dropped 2 bases and J dropped 2 bases, with 9 bases sitting between them. The DNA for the CDR3 is TGTGCCAGCAGCTTACAGGGGTCACAAGAGACCCAGTACTTC. As protein: CASSLQGSQETQYF.

The V call is TRBV28, the J call TRBJ2-3; the D is unclear. Germline V lookup: CDR1 MDHEN, CDR2 SYDVKM. Trimming cost V 1 base and J 4 bases, with 12 bases left between them. This CDR3 comprises 15 residues. In DNA, the CDR3 is TGTGCCAGCAGTTTATTGACCGATCAAGCAGATACGCAGTATTTT. This encodes CASSLLTDQADTQYF.

CDR3: CASSSGGGWTDTQYF. The DNA for the CDR3 is TGCGCCAGCAGCTCCGGGGGCGGGTGGACAGATACGCAGTATTTT. The chain links TRBV5-1 to TRBJ2-3; either TRBD1 or TRBD2 may supply D (6 bases each). The CDR3 is 15 residues long. In germline, CDR1 is SGHRS, CDR2 YFSETQ. With 3 bases removed from V and 3 bases from J, the gap between germline ends came to 14 bases.

The rearrangement joins TRBV5-1 to TRBJ2-1; D is undetermined. V lost 4 bases and J lost 10, with 12 bases in between. Germline CDR1 and CDR2: SGHRS and YFSETQ. The CDR3 totals 12 residues. The CDR3 protein is CASSTGGDEQFF. CDR3 DNA: TGCGCCAGCAGCACGGGCGGAGACGAGCAGTTCTTC.

The chain carries TRBV15 and TRBJ2-1; TRBD2 agrees at 9 bases. CDR3 length: 16 residues. V shed 0 bases and J 8 bases; nucleotides not matched to a gene: 8. Germline V CDR1 and CDR2: LNHNV, YYDKDF (reference sequence). Here the CDR3 reads CATSRDQAGGQDEQFF. The DNA of the CDR3 is TGTGCCACCAGCAGAGATCAGGCGGGGGGGCAGGATGAGCAGTTCTTC.

This clonotype was seen only a few times. This chain connects TRBV7-9 to TRBJ2-3; D is uncertain. The CDR3 length is 15 residues. Germline V gene data show CDR1 as SEHNR and CDR2 as FQNEAQ (reference sequence). Trimming removed 7 bases at V and 4 bases at J, with 18 bases between. CDR3 sequence reads: CASKVSTAAPDTQYF. DNA of the CDR3: TGTGCCAGCAAAGTGTCCACCGCCGCGCCAGATACGCAGTATTTT.

This clonotype was seen many times. CDR3 region: CAISQGEPQETQYF. The CDR3 DNA reads TGTGCCATCAGCCAAGGGGAGCCGCAAGAGACCCAGTACTTC. The chain has TRBV10-3 and TRBJ2-5, with D possibly called TRBD1 or TRBD2 (5 bases each). The CDR3 is 14 residues long. The germline V gene has CDR1 ENHRY and CDR2 SYGVKD. Trimming left V 6 bases short and J 2 bases short, with 13 bases between.

Only a few counts were recorded for this clonotype. The chain carries TRBV4-2 and TRBJ1-1; D is uncertain. V was cut by 1 base and J by 0 bases, with 12 bases left in between. CDR3 length equals 16 residues. Germline CDR1 and CDR2: LGHNA and YNFKEQ. CDR3 amino acids: CASSQGVWGLNTEAFF. DNA for the CDR3: TGTGCCAGCAGCCAAGGGGTATGGGGATTGAACACTGAAGCTTTCTTT.

This clonotype was seen only a few times. The chain joins TRBV7-8 to TRBJ2-2; D remains unclear. This CDR3 region has 14 residues. V gave up 1 base and J gave up 7 bases, with 10 bases separating them. In germline, CDR1 is SGHVS, CDR2 FQNEAQ. In nucleotides, the CDR3 is TGTGCCAGCAGCTTAGTGGTCTGGGGCGGGGAGCTGTTTTTT. This sequence encodes CASSLVVWGGELFF.

This clonotype has only a few counts. The chain recombines TRBV5-6 with TRBJ2-3, with TRBD2 matching over 13 bases. This CDR3 has 17 residues. Germline CDR1 is SGHDT and CDR2 is YYEEEE. With 4 bases clipped from V and 5 bases from J, the junction kept 10 bases outside the gene matches. The CDR3 coding sequence is TGTGCCAGCAGCCTCTCGGGACTAGCGGGATCGGGAGATACGCAGTATTTT. Translating it yields CASSLSGLAGSGDTQYF.

The sample holds a few counts of this clonotype. The rearrangement links TRBV7-9 to TRBJ1-2, with D hard to call. Germline-derived CDR1 and CDR2 are SEHNR and FQNEAQ (reference sequence). The CDR3 has 13 residues. The V end lost 6 bases, the J end lost 3 bases, and 11 bases lay between the germline ends. In DNA, the CDR3 is TGTGCCAGCAGTGGTGAATGGGACTATGGCTACACCTTC. Residues: CASSGEWDYGYTF.

This chain links TRBV6-6 with TRBJ2-5; D possibly corresponds to TRBD2 (6 bases). The CDR3 has 12 residues. Trimming pared 8 bases from V and 5 bases from J, leaving 12 bases between. Per the germline V gene, CDR1 is MNHNY and CDR2 is SVGAGI (reference sequence). In nucleotides, the CDR3 is TGTGCCAGCGGAGGGGTCGTCGAGACCCAGTACTTC. Translated, it gives CASGGVVETQYF.

This clonotype came up a few times. This sequence joins TRBV5-1 and TRBJ2-2; 8 bases are a match to TRBD1. Losses at the gene ends were 3 bases for V and 1 base for J; bases not matched to a gene: 5. The length of the CDR3 is 16 residues. Looked up from germline, CDR1 is SGHRS and CDR2 is YFSETQ. CDR3 sequence reads: CASSWQGAGNTGELFF. CDR3 coding DNA: TGCGCCAGCAGCTGGCAGGGGGCAGGGAACACCGGGGAGCTGTTTTTT.

This clonotype has at least ten counts. This chain links TRBV20-1 with TRBJ1-5; no clear D gene. CDR3 length equals 16 residues. CDR1 and CDR2 (germline): DFQATT, SNEGSKA (reference sequence). V shed 4 bases and J shed 6 bases, with 22 bases lying between them. CDR3 residues: CSATPEWGGIGQPQHF. CDR3 in DNA: TGCAGTGCTACCCCCGAATGGGGAGGTATTGGTCAGCCCCAGCATTTT.

The rearrangement joins TRBV5-6 to TRBJ1-1, with 7 bases that match TRBD1. Per the germline V gene, CDR1 is SGHDT and CDR2 is YYEEEE. V was pared by 5 bases and J by 6 bases, with 10 bases of the junction left unmatched. The CDR3 runs 14 residues. CDR3: CASSFLDRVSEAFF. The CDR3 DNA reads TGTGCCAGCAGTTTCCTCGACAGGGTATCTGAAGCTTTCTTT.

In this sample, this clonotype turned up many times. The gene calls are TRBV7-8 and TRBJ1-2; weak D call: TRBD1 (5 bases). There are 16 residues in the CDR3. CDR1 is SGHVS and CDR2 is FQNEAQ in the germline V gene. V gave up 6 bases and J gave up 7 bases, with 24 bases separating them. This chain's CDR3 is CASRALGRTPNGGYTF. CDR3 nucleotides: TGTGCCAGCAGGGCACTCGGGAGGACACCCAATGGTGGCTACACCTTC.

The chain couples TRBV3-1 to TRBJ1-2; D is uncertain. The CDR3 has 13 amino acids. In germline, CDR1 is LGHDT, CDR2 YNNKEL (reference sequence). Between the trimmed V and J ends, which lost 6 bases and 1 base, there was a span of 9 bases. The CDR3 here is CASRAARNYGYTF. The CDR3 region has the DNA TGTGCCAGCAGGGCAGCCCGTAACTATGGCTACACCTTC.

The gene calls are TRBV4-2 and TRBJ1-5, with D tentatively TRBD1 (5 bases). Trimming left V 4 bases short and J 3 bases short, with 10 bases between. The CDR3 covers 14 residues. Germline V lookup: CDR1 LGHNA, CDR2 YNFKEQ. CDR3 region: CASSLGLHNQPQHF. In DNA, the CDR3 is TGTGCCAGCAGCCTGGGACTCCACAATCAGCCCCAGCATTTT.

This clonotype was seen a few times. The CDR3 coding sequence is TGTGCCACGCACTGGGGATGGGACCTCCCTAATGAAAAACTGTTTTTT. It encodes CATHWGWDLPNEKLFF. The chain carries TRBV6-6 and TRBJ1-4; TRBD1 might be the D (5 bases). In germline, CDR1 is MNHNY, CDR2 SVGAGI (reference sequence). This CDR3 is 16 amino acids long. Trimming removed 10 bases at V and 3 bases at J, with 21 bases between.

The rearrangement uses TRBV6-2 or TRBV6-3 and TRBJ2-2; D may be TRBD2 (5 bases). V dropped 6 bases and J dropped 1 base, with 18 bases sitting between them. Germline-derived CDR1 and CDR2 are MNHEY and SVGEGT. This CDR3 has 17 amino acids. The CDR3 nucleotides read TGTGCCAGCAGGCGACCCCGGACTCAAATGAACACCGGGGAGCTGTTTTTT. This gives the protein CASRRPRTQMNTGELFF.

The chain links TRBV5-6 to TRBJ1-2; the match to TRBD1 covers 8 bases. J gave up 6 bases and V 2 bases, and 6 bases lay outside the gene matches. The germline CDR1 and CDR2 sequences are SGHDT and YYEEEE. This CDR3 has 14 residues. CDR3 sequence: CASSFKDRENGYTF. In nucleotides, the CDR3 is TGTGCCAGCAGCTTTAAGGACAGGGAGAATGGCTACACCTTC. Based on the CDR3 plus reference TRBV5-6 and TRBJ1-2, the full variable domain is DAGVTQSPTHLIKTRGQQVTLRCSPKSGHDTVSWYQQALGQGPQFIFQYYEEEERQRGNFPDRFSGHQFPNYSSELNVNALLLGDSALYLCASSFKDRENGYTFGSGTRLTVV.

Concerning this clonotype itself: Just one base apart from a much larger clone, this may be a read error. Because it lacks the conserved phenylalanine or tryptophan at the end, this CDR3 is likely a read error. CDR3 residues: CASSSMTSADTQYL. The CDR3 DNA is TGCGCCAGCAGCTCGATGACTAGCGCAGATACGCAGTATCTT. The V gene is TRBV5-1, the J gene TRBJ2-3, with 8 nucleotides matching TRBD2. From germline, CDR1 is SGHRS and CDR2 YFSETQ. CDR3 length: 14 residues. V was clipped by 3 bases and J by 4 bases; unmatched bases: 4.